This is a list of T cell receptor beta chains from one sample in a study of T cell responses to AZD1222 COVID-19 vaccine. Profiled with immunoSEQ multiplex PCR; TCRdb holds only in-frame clones, not every one. The data contain 100,000 to 150,000 clones, roughly 88% of them singletons. This sample comprised peripheral blood, obtained 28 days after the second AZD1222 dose. Receptor source: an adult who received the AZD1222 COVID-19 vaccine. The CDR3 runs from the conserved cysteine through the conserved F or W. Each record gives: J gene, clone size, V gene, D gene, CDR3 protein, CDR3 DNA. D genes are given only for firm matches. Expanded clones get a size class; other rows say once, few or many, or leave the size out.

j_call: TRBJ1-6
clone_size: -
v_call: TRBV5-1
d_call: -
cdr3_aa: CASSLEADVNSPLHF
cdr3_nt: TGCGCCAGCAGCTTGGAGGCCGACGTGAATTCACCCCTCCACTTT

j_call: TRBJ2-3
clone_size: once
v_call: TRBV5-3
d_call: TRBD2
cdr3_aa: CARSGTSGSTDTQYF
cdr3_nt: TGTGCCAGAAGCGGGACTAGCGGTAGCACAGATACGCAGTATTTT

j_call: TRBJ1-4
clone_size: -
v_call: TRBV3-1/TRBV3-2
d_call: -
cdr3_aa: CASSPQQMGFNEKLFF
cdr3_nt: TGTGCCAGCAGCCCTCAACAAATGGGTTTTAATGAAAAACTGTTTTTT

j_call: TRBJ2-1
clone_size: -
v_call: TRBV12-3/TRBV12-4
d_call: -
cdr3_aa: CASSLALVPEQFF
cdr3_nt: TGTGCCAGCAGTTTAGCCCTCGTGCCTGAGCAGTTCTTC

j_call: TRBJ1-2
clone_size: -
v_call: TRBV6-5
d_call: -
cdr3_aa: CASRRIATYGYTF
cdr3_nt: TGTGCCAGCAGGCGCATCGCTACATATGGCTACACCTTC

j_call: TRBJ1-2
clone_size: -
v_call: TRBV5-6
d_call: -
cdr3_aa: CASSPQGRQNYGYTF
cdr3_nt: TGTGCCAGCAGCCCTCAGGGGCGGCAGAACTATGGCTACACCTTC

j_call: TRBJ2-7
clone_size: -
v_call: TRBV5-6
d_call: -
cdr3_aa: CASRHGYSYEQYF
cdr3_nt: TGTGCCAGCAGGCACGGGTATAGCTACGAGCAGTACTTC

j_call: TRBJ2-2
clone_size: -
v_call: TRBV5-4
d_call: -
cdr3_aa: CASSLVGGGFSAGELFF
cdr3_nt: TGTGCCAGCAGCTTGGTCGGTGGCGGGTTCAGCGCCGGGGAGCTGTTTTTT

j_call: TRBJ2-2
clone_size: -
v_call: TRBV2
d_call: TRBD1
cdr3_aa: CASTGSGGTGELFF
cdr3_nt: TGTGCCAGCACCGGTTCAGGGGGCACCGGGGAGCTGTTTTTT

j_call: TRBJ2-3
clone_size: -
v_call: TRBV6-6
d_call: -
cdr3_aa: CASSYGITDTQYF
cdr3_nt: TGTGCCAGCAGTTATGGGATCACAGATACGCAGTATTTT

j_call: TRBJ1-5
clone_size: -
v_call: TRBV5-4
d_call: -
cdr3_aa: CASSSGQQNQPQHF
cdr3_nt: TGTGCCAGCAGCTCCGGACAGCAAAATCAGCCCCAGCATTTT

j_call: TRBJ2-7
clone_size: -
v_call: TRBV5-5
d_call: TRBD2
cdr3_aa: CASSLVGTSGSYEQYF
cdr3_nt: TGTGCCAGCAGCTTGGTAGGGACTAGCGGGTCCTACGAGCAGTACTTC

j_call: TRBJ2-3
clone_size: -
v_call: TRBV7-2
d_call: -
cdr3_aa: CASSRYYF
cdr3_nt: TGTGCCAGCAGCCGGTATTATTTT

j_call: TRBJ2-7
clone_size: -
v_call: TRBV2
d_call: -
cdr3_aa: CASRPGPLNEQYF
cdr3_nt: TGTGCCAGCAGGCCCGGGCCTTTAAACGAGCAGTACTTC

j_call: TRBJ2-5
clone_size: -
v_call: TRBV5-5
d_call: -
cdr3_aa: CASSLFLETQYF
cdr3_nt: TGTGCCAGCAGCTTGTTTCTGGAGACCCAGTACTTC

j_call: TRBJ2-5
clone_size: -
v_call: TRBV19
d_call: -
cdr3_aa: CASSIDPGAETQYF
cdr3_nt: TGTGCCAGTAGTATAGATCCAGGAGCCGAGACCCAGTACTTC

j_call: TRBJ2-1
clone_size: -
v_call: TRBV11-1
d_call: TRBD1
cdr3_aa: CASSLGGTGKVHEQFF
cdr3_nt: TGTGCCAGCAGCTTAGGTGGGACAGGGAAAGTGCATGAGCAGTTCTTC

j_call: TRBJ2-1
clone_size: -
v_call: TRBV5-1
d_call: -
cdr3_aa: CASIRDDIYNEQFF
cdr3_nt: TGCGCCAGCATTCGAGACGATATATACAATGAGCAGTTCTTC

j_call: TRBJ2-1
clone_size: -
v_call: TRBV5-5
d_call: -
cdr3_aa: CASSWGVYSYNEQFF
cdr3_nt: TGTGCCAGCAGCTGGGGTGTTTACTCCTACAATGAGCAGTTCTTC

j_call: TRBJ2-6
clone_size: -
v_call: TRBV27
d_call: TRBD2
cdr3_aa: CASRALGRAYGANVLTF
cdr3_nt: TGTGCCAGCAGGGCCCTTGGGAGGGCCTATGGGGCCAACGTCCTGACTTTC

j_call: TRBJ1-5
clone_size: -
v_call: TRBV4-1
d_call: -
cdr3_aa: CASSQDRRFSNQPQHF
cdr3_nt: TGCGCCAGCAGCCAAGATCGCCGATTTAGCAATCAGCCCCAGCATTTT

j_call: TRBJ2-3
clone_size: -
v_call: TRBV5-6
d_call: TRBD1
cdr3_aa: CASSPAGTGSTDTQYF
cdr3_nt: TGTGCCAGCAGCCCCGCGGGGACAGGCAGCACAGATACGCAGTATTTT

j_call: TRBJ1-1
clone_size: -
v_call: TRBV10-3
d_call: TRBD1
cdr3_aa: CATRQGMNTEAFF
cdr3_nt: TGTGCCACAAGACAGGGGATGAACACTGAAGCTTTCTTT

j_call: TRBJ2-5
clone_size: -
v_call: TRBV5-1
d_call: -
cdr3_aa: CASARGQFQETQYF
cdr3_nt: TGCGCCAGCGCTCGGGGCCAGTTCCAAGAGACCCAGTACTTC

j_call: TRBJ2-1
clone_size: -
v_call: TRBV6-1
d_call: TRBD1
cdr3_aa: CASSEAGTGAYNEQFF
cdr3_nt: TGTGCCAGCAGTGAAGCGGGGACAGGGGCCTACAATGAGCAGTTCTTC

j_call: TRBJ2-7
clone_size: -
v_call: TRBV6-5
d_call: -
cdr3_aa: CASSSNNYEQYF
cdr3_nt: TGTGCCAGCAGTTCAAATAACTACGAGCAGTACTTC

j_call: TRBJ2-1
clone_size: -
v_call: TRBV15
d_call: TRBD1
cdr3_aa: CATSNPTGGNEQFF
cdr3_nt: TGTGCCACCAGCAATCCAACAGGGGGCAATGAGCAGTTCTTC

j_call: TRBJ1-2
clone_size: -
v_call: TRBV11-3
d_call: TRBD1
cdr3_aa: CASSFGGTGGDYGYTF
cdr3_nt: TGTGCCAGCAGCTTCGGTGGGACAGGGGGAGACTATGGCTACACCTTC

j_call: TRBJ2-1
clone_size: -
v_call: TRBV12-3/TRBV12-4
d_call: TRBD2
cdr3_aa: CASSASGGGEQFF
cdr3_nt: TGTGCCAGCAGCGCTAGTGGGGGGGGTGAGCAGTTCTTC

j_call: TRBJ2-1
clone_size: once
v_call: TRBV19
d_call: -
cdr3_aa: CASSIQGLNEQFF
cdr3_nt: TGTGCCAGTAGTATCCAGGGTTTGAATGAGCAGTTCTTC

j_call: TRBJ1-4
clone_size: -
v_call: TRBV27
d_call: -
cdr3_aa: CASSLDHGGEKLFF
cdr3_nt: TGTGCCAGCAGTTTAGATCATGGAGGGGAAAAACTGTTTTTT

j_call: TRBJ2-5
clone_size: -
v_call: TRBV3-1/TRBV3-2
d_call: -
cdr3_aa: CASSPEYVREETQYF
cdr3_nt: TGTGCCAGCAGCCCAGAATATGTCAGGGAAGAGACCCAGTACTTC

j_call: TRBJ1-2
clone_size: -
v_call: TRBV5-1
d_call: TRBD1
cdr3_aa: CASSSLGTGDYGGYTF
cdr3_nt: TGCGCCAGCAGCTCTTTAGGGACAGGGGATTATGGAGGCTACACCTTC

j_call: TRBJ1-5
clone_size: -
v_call: TRBV4-1
d_call: -
cdr3_aa: CASSPEMRAYSNQPQHF
cdr3_nt: TGCGCCAGCAGCCCTGAGATGAGGGCCTATAGCAATCAGCCCCAGCATTTT